The sequence of this TCR beta chain was determined in a study of radiotherapy plus CTLA-4 blockade in lung cancer. V lost 2 bases and J 0 bases, leaving 14 bases between the germline ends. CDR1 is LGHNA, CDR2 YNFKEQ, per germline. This CDR3 region has 17 residues. This clone was found a few times. Only in-frame clones appear in the TCRdb table, and some are missing; sequencing was by immunoSEQ multiplex PCR. The sample records 70,000 to 90,000 clones, about 78% being singletons. This chain uses TRBV4-2 with TRBJ2-1, with D possibly matching TRBD1 (6 bases). The source of this sequence is a human donor with non-small cell lung cancer whose response to radiotherapy plus ipilimumab could not be evaluated. Some clones in this sample may be carry-over from other donors' samples. The sample was peripheral blood, taken from a patient treated with radiotherapy plus ipilimumab. CDR3 sequence (DNA): TGTGCCAGCAGCCAACAACCTGACAGGAGCTCCTACAATGAGCAGTTCTTC. Residues: CASSQQPDRSSYNEQFF.